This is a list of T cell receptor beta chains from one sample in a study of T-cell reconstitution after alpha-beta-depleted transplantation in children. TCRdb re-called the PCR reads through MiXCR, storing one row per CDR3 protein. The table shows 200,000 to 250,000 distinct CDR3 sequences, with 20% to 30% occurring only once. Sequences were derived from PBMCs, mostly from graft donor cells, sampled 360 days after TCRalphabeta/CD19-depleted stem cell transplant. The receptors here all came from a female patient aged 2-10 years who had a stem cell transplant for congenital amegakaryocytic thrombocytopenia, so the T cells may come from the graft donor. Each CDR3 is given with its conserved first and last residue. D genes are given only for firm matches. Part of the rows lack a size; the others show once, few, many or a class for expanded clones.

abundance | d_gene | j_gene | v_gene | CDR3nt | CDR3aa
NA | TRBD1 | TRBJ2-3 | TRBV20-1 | TGCAGTTCACAGGGGGTATGGGGCACAGATACGCAGTATTTT | CSSQGVWGTDTQYF
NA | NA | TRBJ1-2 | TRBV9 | TGTGCCAGCAGCCCGCACACGACCTATGGCTACACCTTC | CASSPHTTYGYTF
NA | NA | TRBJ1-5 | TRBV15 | TGTGCCACCAGCAGCCGAGTGTATCAGCCCCAGCATTTT | CATSSRVYQPQHF
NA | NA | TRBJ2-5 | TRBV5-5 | TGTGCCAGCAGCTTGGCTTGGGGGAGAAGGGGAGGTGGAGAGACCCAGTACTTC | CASSLAWGRRGGGETQYF
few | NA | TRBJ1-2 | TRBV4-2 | TGTGCCAGCAGCCAAGATTCGCTAACCACCGGGGGCTATGGCTACACCTTC | CASSQDSLTTGGYGYTF
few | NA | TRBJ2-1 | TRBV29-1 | TGCAGCGGACGACTCGGACGCAATGAGCAGTTCTTC | CSGRLGRNEQFF
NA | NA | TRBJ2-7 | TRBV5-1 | TGCGCCAGCAGCTTGGGCGAGTCCGAGCAGTACTTC | CASSLGESEQYF
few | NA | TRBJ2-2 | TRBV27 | TGTGCCAGCAGTGTTACAGCCTTACCGGCGGAGCTGTTTTTT | CASSVTALPAELFF
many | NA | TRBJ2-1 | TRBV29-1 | TGCAGCACCCGTAACGCGAATGAGCAGTTCTTC | CSTRNANEQFF
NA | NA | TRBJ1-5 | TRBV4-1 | TGCGCCAGCAGCCAAGGCAGGGTTAGCAATCAGCCCCAGCATTTT | CASSQGRVSNQPQHF
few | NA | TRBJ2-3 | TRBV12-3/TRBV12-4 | TGTGCCAGCACCGGGGCCGGGGAATACACAGATACGCAGTATTTT | CASTGAGEYTDTQYF
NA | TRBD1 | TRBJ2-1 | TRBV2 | TGTGCCAGCAGTGAAGATGGGACAGGTGCTAATGAGCAGTTCTTC | CASSEDGTGANEQFF
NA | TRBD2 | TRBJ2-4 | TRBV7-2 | TGTGCCAGCAGCTTAGTTCGGACTAGCCAGAACATTCAGTACTTC | CASSLVRTSQNIQYF
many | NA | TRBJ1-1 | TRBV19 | TGTGCCAGTAGTTTGGGGCTCAGTACGAACACTGAAGCTTTCTTT | CASSLGLSTNTEAFF
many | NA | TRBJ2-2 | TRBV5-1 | TGCGCCAGCAGCTCGGAAACAGGGTTCACGAACACCGGGGAGCTGTTTTTT | CASSSETGFTNTGELFF
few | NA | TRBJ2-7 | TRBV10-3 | TGTGCCATCAGTGGACTAGTCGAAAATCCCTACGAGCAGTACTTC | CAISGLVENPYEQYF
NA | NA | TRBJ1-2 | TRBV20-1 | TGCAGTGCTAGGTCCAGGGGTAATGGCTACACCTTC | CSARSRGNGYTF
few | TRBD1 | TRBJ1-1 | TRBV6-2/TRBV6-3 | TGTGCCACCCAACACAGGGGGTATGGGTACACTGAAGCTTTCTTT | CATQHRGYGYTEAFF
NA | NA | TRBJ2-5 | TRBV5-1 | TGCGCCAGCAGTATGTTTGGAGGGGGTGGAGAGACCCAGTACTTC | CASSMFGGGGETQYF
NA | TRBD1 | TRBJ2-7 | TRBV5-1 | TGCGCCAGCAGCCCCGACACCGGGACAGGGTTTTACGAGCAGTACTTC | CASSPDTGTGFYEQYF
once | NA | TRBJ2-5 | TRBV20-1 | TGCAGTGCCCCCAGACCGGATGAGACCCAGTACTTC | CSAPRPDETQYF
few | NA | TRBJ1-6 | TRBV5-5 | TGTGCCAGCAGCTTCGGGGGCGTAGGGTCACCCCTCCACTTT | CASSFGGVGSPLHF
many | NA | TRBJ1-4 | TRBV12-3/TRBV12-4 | TGTGCCAGCAGTCCGCCAATGGGAAAACTGTTTTTT | CASSPPMGKLFF
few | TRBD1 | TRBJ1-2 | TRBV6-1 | TGTGCCAGCCAACTGTTACAGGGGGAATATGGCTACACCTTC | CASQLLQGEYGYTF
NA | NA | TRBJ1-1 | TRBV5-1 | TGCGCCAGCAGCTCCTACGCCGGGAACACTGAAGCTTTCTTT | CASSSYAGNTEAFF
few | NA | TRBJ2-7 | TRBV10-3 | TGTGCCATCAGGGACAGCAACTACGAGCAGTACTTC | CAIRDSNYEQYF
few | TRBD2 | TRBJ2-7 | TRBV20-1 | TGCAGTGCTAGAGTGGGCGGGAGAGGGCCCTACGAGCAGTACTTC | CSARVGGRGPYEQYF
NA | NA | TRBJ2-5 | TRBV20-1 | TGCAGTGCTAACGACTACACTCGAAAAGAGACCCAGTACTTC | CSANDYTRKETQYF
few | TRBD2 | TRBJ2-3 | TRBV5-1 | TGCGCCAGCAGCTGGGAAGGGCGGGGGAGCACAGATACGCAGTATTTT | CASSWEGRGSTDTQYF
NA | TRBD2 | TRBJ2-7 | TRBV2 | TGTGCCAGCAGTGGTTGGCCAACGGGGGGTGAGCAGTACTTC | CASSGWPTGGEQYF
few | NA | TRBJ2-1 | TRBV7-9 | TGTGCCAGCAGCCTAGAACGCCACAATGAGCAGTTCTTC | CASSLERHNEQFF
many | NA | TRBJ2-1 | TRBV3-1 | TGTGCCAGCAGCCAAGAATTCTGGGATGAGCAGTTCTTC | CASSQEFWDEQFF
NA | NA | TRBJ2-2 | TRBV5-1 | TGCGCCAGCAGCTTGCGGGGCGGAGACACCGGGGAGCTGTTTTTT | CASSLRGGDTGELFF
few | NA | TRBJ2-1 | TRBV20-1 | TGCAGTGCCCATACTTGGGTACGGGCCAATGAGCAGTTCTTC | CSAHTWVRANEQFF
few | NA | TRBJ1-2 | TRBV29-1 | TGCAGCGTTGAGGGGGGAGTAGCCTATGGCTACACCTTC | CSVEGGVAYGYTF
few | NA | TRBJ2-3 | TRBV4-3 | TGCGCCAGCAGCCAAGGGGGGGGCACAGATACGCAGTATTTT | CASSQGGGTDTQYF
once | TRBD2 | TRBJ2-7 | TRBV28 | TGTGCCAGCAGTTTCGCGACTAGCGGGAGGGAGGTGGCATACGAGCAGTACTTC | CASSFATSGREVAYEQYF
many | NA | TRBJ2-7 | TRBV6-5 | TGTGCCAGCAGTTACTCCGGGGAGCCCTCCTACGAGCAGTACTTC | CASSYSGEPSYEQYF
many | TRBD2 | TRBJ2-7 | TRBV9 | TGTGCCAGCAGCGAGACAGCGGGAGTCTACGAGCAGTACTTC | CASSETAGVYEQYF
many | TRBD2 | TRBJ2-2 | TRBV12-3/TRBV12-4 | TGTGCCACAGAAAGAAGCGGGAGGGGCACCGGGGAGCTGTTTTTT | CATERSGRGTGELFF